The sequence of this TCR beta chain was determined in a study of T cell changes during pregnancy in multiple sclerosis. Here immunoSEQ multiplex PCR was the method, and the copy in TCRdb shows in-frame clones only, minus some. The profile covers over 35,000 clones, with 92% appearing a single time and around 13% taken by the ten largest. The CDR3 totals 16 residues. The germline gives CDR1 SGHDT, CDR2 YYEEEE. Deletions cut 1 base from V and 2 bases from J, with 15 bases between. The receptor was derived from a female donor with multiple sclerosis, enrolled in a pregnancy study. The chain joins TRBV5-6 to TRBJ2-5; the D gene is possibly TRBD2 (7 bases). The sequenced sample was CD8+ T cells from peripheral blood mononuclear cells, obtained in the first trimester of pregnancy. The CDR3 nucleotides are TGTGCCAGCAGCTTGAGGCGCCGGGGGGCACAAGAGACCCAGTACTTC. Translating gives CASSLRRRGAQETQYF.